This TCR beta chain was found in a study of T cells in Graves' hyperthyroidism and ophthalmopathy. Amplification of TCR beta CDR3 regions used RNA as the template. Initially, a first-round RT-PCR of the TCR CDR3 employed the HTBI primer set. TCRdb re-called the multiplex PCR reads through MiXCR, storing one row per CDR3 protein. The sample yields roughly 700,000 distinct CDR3 sequences, just over 35% seen once. This clonotype was counted only a few times. Material: blood. The source of this sequence is a woman between 40 and 55 years old with Graves' hyperthyroidism.

The DNA of the CDR3 is TGTGCCAGCAGTGAACAGGGGAAGCACGGACTGTTTTTT. It codes for CASSEQGKHGLFF. The chain combines TRBV6-5 with TRBJ1-4, with TRBD1 identical over 7 bases. This CDR3 contains 13 residues. The germline CDR1 and CDR2 sequences are MNHEY and SVGAGI. The V segment lost 5 bases and the J segment 13 bases; nucleotides outside the gene matches: 10.